The sequence of this TCR beta chain was determined in a study of monozygotic twins with inflammatory bowel disease. Notes on the study in general: TCRbeta inverse Simpson diversity was decreased in IBD patients versus healthy co-twins.

Germline assignment: CDR1 LGHDT and CDR2 YNNKEL (reference sequence). CDR3 length: 15 residues. Points on this clonotype: Its antigen is unknown.

UMIs were attached via template switching, each with a 6-nucleotide sample barcode. With the 5' RACE reads reprocessed, TCRdb shows one record per CDR3 protein and no DNA. This specimen shows fewer than 550,000 distinct CDR3 sequences; the ten leading clones hold 2% to 3%. Each donor gave over 2 ml of peripheral blood. The V call is TRBV3-1, the J call TRBJ2-2; TCRdb proposes TRBD1, but this gene call is untestable without DNA. Sequenced: blood. The origin of this receptor is a human donor with ulcerative colitis or Crohn's disease, or a healthy co-twin of an affected twin (not recorded which). CDR3 sequence: CASSFSGTATGELFF.